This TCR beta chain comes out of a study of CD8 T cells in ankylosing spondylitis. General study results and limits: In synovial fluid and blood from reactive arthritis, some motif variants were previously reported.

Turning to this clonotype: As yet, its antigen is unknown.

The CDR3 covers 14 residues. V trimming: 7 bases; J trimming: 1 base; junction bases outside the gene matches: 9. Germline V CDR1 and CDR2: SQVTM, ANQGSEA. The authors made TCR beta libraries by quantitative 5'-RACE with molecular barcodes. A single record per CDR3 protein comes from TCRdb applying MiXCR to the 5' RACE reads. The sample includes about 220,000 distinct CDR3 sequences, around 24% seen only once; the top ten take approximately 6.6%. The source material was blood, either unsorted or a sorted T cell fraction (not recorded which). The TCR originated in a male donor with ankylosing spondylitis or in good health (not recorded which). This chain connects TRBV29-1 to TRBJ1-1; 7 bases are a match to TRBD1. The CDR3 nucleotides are TGCAGCGCTACGAACAGGGGATCGAACACTGAAGCTTTCTTT. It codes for CSATNRGSNTEAFF.